The clone carrying this T cell receptor (beta chain) was counted between two and nine times. Its specificity is unknown. TCRdb itself ran the 5' RACE reads through MiXCR, one entry per CDR3 protein. The sample holds tens of thousands of distinct CDR3 sequences, over 10% seen once. The trim removed 4 bases at V and 0 bases at J, leaving 14 bases unmatched. The CDR3 sequence is 19 residues long. Germline CDR1 SEHNR, CDR2 FQNEAQ (reference sequence). This record comes from a study of T-cell memory formation after mild COVID-19. Study-level findings and limits: CD4+ clones that contracted lay mainly in CM and EM; CD8+ ones lay in EMRA.

The clonotype comes from a man aged 18 to 29 who had mild COVID-19 (a few samples of this study predate the infection). Cell type and time point are not known. The sequencing sample was made of PBMCs or a T cell subset sorted from them (not recorded which). V and J are TRBV7-9 and TRBJ2-3, with 9 positions matching TRBD2. CDR3 nucleotides: TGTGCCAGCAGCTCCACCTTAGCGGGGGAGCACACTAGCACAGATACGCAGTATTTT. It encodes CASSSTLAGEHTSTDTQYF. The variable domain in full, with the rest retrieved from reference TRBV7-9 and TRBJ2-3, is DTGVSQNPRHKITKRGQNVTFRCDPISEHNRLYWYRQTLGQGPEFLTYFQNEAQLEKSRLLSDRFSAERPKGSFSTLEIQRTEQGDSAMYLCASSSTLAGEHTSTDTQYFGPGTRLTVL.